Listed below are T cell receptor beta chains from one sample, sequenced in a study of Ad26.COV2.S vaccination and SARS-CoV-2 variants. The table came from immunoSEQ multiplex PCR; TCRdb's copy has only in-frame clones and leaves some out. This table holds about 480,000 clones, about 83% found once. The source was peripheral blood, collected in a trial of Ad26.COV2.S vaccine versus placebo. The receptors come from a person aged 18-65 years who received the Ad26.COV2.S COVID-19 vaccine or a placebo. Both conserved end residues are part of each CDR3. The D gene is left open where the match is weak. Only some rows state a clone size, as once, few, many or a class for expanded clones.

j_gene: TRBJ2-1; abundance: NA; d_gene: TRBD2; v_gene: TRBV28; CDR3nt: TGTGCCAGCAGTGCCCTAGCGGGAGTTCGTCGGGAGCAGTTCTTC; CDR3aa: CASSALAGVRREQFF
j_gene: TRBJ1-2; abundance: NA; d_gene: NA; v_gene: TRBV7-2; CDR3nt: TGTGCCAGCAGCTTAAGAGGCGCTCGTGGCTACACCTTC; CDR3aa: CASSLRGARGYTF
j_gene: TRBJ2-7; abundance: NA; d_gene: TRBD1; v_gene: TRBV4-3; CDR3nt: TGCGCCAGCAGCCAAGATTTGGGACAGGGCTACGAGCAGTACTTC; CDR3aa: CASSQDLGQGYEQYF
j_gene: TRBJ2-1; abundance: NA; d_gene: TRBD2; v_gene: TRBV28; CDR3nt: TGTGCCAGCAGTTTAGCGGGAGGGGGTTACAATGAGCAGTTCTTC; CDR3aa: CASSLAGGGYNEQFF
j_gene: TRBJ2-7; abundance: NA; d_gene: NA; v_gene: TRBV29-1; CDR3nt: TGCAGCGTTGACTCCAGGATGGGCCCGGGCGAGCAGTACTTC; CDR3aa: CSVDSRMGPGEQYF
j_gene: TRBJ1-2; abundance: once; d_gene: NA; v_gene: TRBV21-1; CDR3nt: TGTGCCAGCAGCTCGACAAAGGGGGGACAGGGTGACTATGGCTACACCTTC; CDR3aa: CASSSTKGGQGDYGYTF
j_gene: TRBJ2-5; abundance: NA; d_gene: NA; v_gene: TRBV7-9; CDR3nt: TGTGCCAGCAGCTTAGTTGGGCGGGCCTCCCAAGAGACCCAGTACTTC; CDR3aa: CASSLVGRASQETQYF
j_gene: TRBJ1-2; abundance: NA; d_gene: NA; v_gene: TRBV20-1; CDR3nt: TGCAGTGCTAGTATGAATTTGGAAACTAACTATGGCTACACCTTC; CDR3aa: CSASMNLETNYGYTF
j_gene: TRBJ1-2; abundance: NA; d_gene: NA; v_gene: TRBV19; CDR3nt: TGTGCCAGTAGTATCCTCGGCGGTAGGGCTAACTATGGCTACACCTTC; CDR3aa: CASSILGGRANYGYTF
j_gene: TRBJ2-1; abundance: NA; d_gene: NA; v_gene: TRBV10-3; CDR3nt: TGTGCCATCCGGAGCAGTTCCCAAAATGAGCAGTTCTTC; CDR3aa: CAIRSSSQNEQFF
j_gene: TRBJ2-2; abundance: NA; d_gene: NA; v_gene: TRBV5-1; CDR3nt: TGCGCCAGCAGCTTGGACTTTCGGAACACCGGGGAGCTGTTTTTT; CDR3aa: CASSLDFRNTGELFF
j_gene: TRBJ2-7; abundance: NA; d_gene: NA; v_gene: TRBV6-2/TRBV6-3; CDR3nt: TGTGCCAGCAGTTACTCCCGGTACGAGCAGTACTTC; CDR3aa: CASSYSRYEQYF
j_gene: TRBJ1-5; abundance: NA; d_gene: NA; v_gene: TRBV28; CDR3nt: TGTGCCAGGGAAATGGGGGGAGGGAGGGTCTCTCAGCCCCAGCATTTT; CDR3aa: CAREMGGGRVSQPQHF
j_gene: TRBJ1-2; abundance: few; d_gene: NA; v_gene: TRBV9; CDR3nt: TGTGCCAGCAGCGGGCAGAGCTATGGCTACACCTTC; CDR3aa: CASSGQSYGYTF
j_gene: TRBJ1-2; abundance: NA; d_gene: TRBD1; v_gene: TRBV5-1; CDR3nt: TGCGCCAGCAGCGAGACAGGGGTCTATGGCTACACCTTC; CDR3aa: CASSETGVYGYTF
j_gene: TRBJ2-4; abundance: once; d_gene: TRBD1; v_gene: TRBV28; CDR3nt: TGTGCCAGCAGTTTCGGGACAGGGTTCCTATTAGCCAAAAACATTCAGTACTTC; CDR3aa: CASSFGTGFLLAKNIQYF
j_gene: TRBJ1-2; abundance: NA; d_gene: TRBD1; v_gene: TRBV30; CDR3nt: TGTGCCTGGAGGACCGGGACAGGGGATGGCTACACCTTC; CDR3aa: CAWRTGTGDGYTF
j_gene: TRBJ2-1; abundance: NA; d_gene: NA; v_gene: TRBV4-3; CDR3nt: TGCGCCAGCAGCCAAGATCATTCGATGTTACCGTTCTACAATGAGCAGTTCTTC; CDR3aa: CASSQDHSMLPFYNEQFF
j_gene: TRBJ1-4; abundance: NA; d_gene: NA; v_gene: TRBV9; CDR3nt: TGTGCCAGCAGCAGTGATAGAGGGAACTTTGAAAAACTGTTTTTT; CDR3aa: CASSSDRGNFEKLFF
j_gene: TRBJ2-1; abundance: NA; d_gene: TRBD2; v_gene: TRBV7-2; CDR3nt: TGTGCCAGCAGCCGCCTGGGACTAGATGCGTTCTTC; CDR3aa: CASSRLGLDAFF
j_gene: TRBJ1-3; abundance: NA; d_gene: NA; v_gene: TRBV15; CDR3nt: TGTGCCACCAGCCGCGGGCTCGGCTCCTCTGGAAACACCATATATTTT; CDR3aa: CATSRGLGSSGNTIYF
j_gene: TRBJ2-1; abundance: NA; d_gene: TRBD1; v_gene: TRBV7-6; CDR3nt: TGTGCCAGCAGCTTAGAACATCATCGAATGGGACAGGGGGATGAGCAGTTCTTC; CDR3aa: CASSLEHHRMGQGDEQFF